Sequencing of this TCR beta chain was carried out in a study of vaccination effects on CD4 cells after COVID-19. Whole-study results and caveats: Marked contraction was observed in infection-induced and vaccine-induced clones late after vaccination. Only a few convalescent patients and no early post-infection timepoints featured in the study.

The method was immunoSEQ multiplex PCR; TCRdb's version includes in-frame clones alone and lacks a portion of them. Counted here are 29,000 or so clones, roughly 74% occurring once; the ten biggest clones make up about a sixth. This clone was observed a few times. Its antigen is unidentified. Sequencing was preceded by expansion of antigen-specific CD4+ T cells with viral peptide pools in the ViraFEST assay. The culture ran for roughly 10 days before CD4+ T cells were isolated. The participants, recipients of two vaccine doses, got either BNT162b2 or mRNA-1273. Every well housed two million PBMC, which grew in culture alongside around 11 IU/ml IL-2 and roughly 9.9 ug/ml peptides. Cultures received IL-2 medium that replaced half the medium on days 3 and 7. The material sequenced was CD4+ T cells from PBMCs cultured with HCoV-OC43 spike peptides, taken after COVID-19 vaccination. Subset given: HCoV-OC43 spike overlapping peptide pool stimulation. The receptor was isolated from a human donor who received a COVID-19 vaccine.

In nucleotides, the CDR3 is TGTGCCAGCAGTAATAGCGGGGGGACGCAGTATTTT. Its translation: CASSNSGGTQYF. The genes are TRBV12-3 or TRBV12-4 and TRBJ2-3; 10 bases fit TRBD2. V dropped 5 bases and J dropped 9; count of bases not matched to a gene: 2. The CDR3 extends over 12 amino acids.